This T cell receptor (beta chain) stems from a study of cytomegalovirus exposure and HLA in healthy donors. Comments on this clone: Its cognate antigen is unknown.

The PCR was carried out with 60 Vbeta primers and 13 Jbeta primers. Data came from immunoSEQ multiplex PCR; TCRdb stores just in-frame clones and leaves some out. The sample data list over 100,000 clones. Study results and caveats: Under in vitro conditions, three CMV-associated chains were confirmed as specific for CMV antigens. The study designated 164 TCR beta chains cytomegalovirus-associated.

The CDR3 runs 16 residues. Germline assignment: CDR1 SEHNR and CDR2 FQNEAQ (reference sequence). The V segment lost 3 bases and the J segment 2 bases; nucleotides outside the gene matches: 7. The sequencing sample was made of PBMCs. The TCR originated in a woman aged 40 to 50 in good health and CMV-seropositive. The chain couples TRBV7-9 to TRBJ2-1; 7 positions match TRBD2. The CDR3 region is CASSFPGLSTYNEQFF. CDR3 bases: TGTGCCAGCAGCTTTCCGGGACTATCGACCTACAATGAGCAGTTCTTC.